This T cell receptor beta chain was found in a study of T cell responses to AZD1222 COVID-19 vaccine. Study-level results: Spike-specific TCR breadth and depth went up after people got two AZD1222 doses.

The table came from immunoSEQ multiplex PCR; TCRdb's copy has only in-frame clones and leaves some out. The data hold approximately 110,000 clones, with approximately 88% observed a single time. CDR1 is LGHDT, CDR2 YNNKEL, per germline (reference sequence). CDR3 length: 14 residues. V was clipped by 3 bases and J by 0 bases, with 9 bases between them. Notes on this clone: Its antigen is as yet unknown. The same CDR3 also results from other DNA sequences found in this sample.

The receptor was derived from an adult in good health. The source was peripheral blood, collected on day 0 of AZD1222 vaccination. V gene TRBV3-1 (or the pseudogene TRBV3-2) combines with J gene TRBJ2-7; no firm D call. The CDR3 DNA sequence: TGTGCCAGCAGCCAGCCGGGCAGCTCCTACGAGCAGTACTTC. This gives the protein CASSQPGSSYEQYF.